This is a list of T cell receptor beta chains from one sample in a study of cytomegalovirus exposure and HLA in healthy donors. Sequenced by immunoSEQ multiplex PCR; TCRdb stores in-frame clones only, minus some. Of under 200,000 clones in the sample, approximately 86% were seen once. Sequenced input: PBMCs. The receptors shown here come from a woman between 18 and 29 years old in good health and CMV-seronegative. Both conserved end residues are part of each CDR3. The D gene is left open where the match is weak. Not every row has a clone size; where given, it reads once, few, many or a size class.

d_call,clone_size,v_call,j_call,cdr3_nt,cdr3_aa
TRBD1,once,TRBV6-1,TRBJ1-1,TGTGCCAGCAGCGAAGACAGGGGCCTGTGGGGTGAAGCTTTCTTT,CASSEDRGLWGEAFF
.,.,TRBV7-9,TRBJ2-7,TGTGCCAGCAGCTTACCGCGGAGCTACGAGCAGTACTTC,CASSLPRSYEQYF
TRBD1,once,TRBV7-9,TRBJ1-2,TGTGCCAGCCCCCAGGGGGCGGAGGGCTACACCTTC,CASPQGAEGYTF
TRBD1,.,TRBV28,TRBJ1-2,TGTGCCAGCACCATGCAGGGGGGCTACTATGGCTACACCTTC,CASTMQGGYYGYTF
.,.,TRBV12-5,TRBJ1-2,TGTGCTAGTGGCACCCAGGGATATGGCTACACCTTC,CASGTQGYGYTF
TRBD2,.,TRBV2,TRBJ2-2,TGTGCCAGCAGAGGTGGGACTAGCGGGAGAGCCGGGGAGCTGTTTTTT,CASRGGTSGRAGELFF
TRBD2,once,TRBV14,TRBJ2-1,TGTGCCAGCAGCTCCCAGCGGGATCAACGCTACAATGAGCAGTTCTTC,CASSSQRDQRYNEQFF
TRBD2,few,TRBV7-2,TRBJ2-1,TGTGCCAGCAGCCAAGTGACTCTAGCGGGAGGGATCAATGAGCAGTTCTTC,CASSQVTLAGGINEQFF
TRBD2,.,TRBV27,TRBJ2-1,TGTGCCAGCAGTTTATCAGCTAGCGGAACCTACAATGAGCAGTTCTTC,CASSLSASGTYNEQFF
.,.,TRBV5-1,TRBJ2-3,TGCGCCAGCAGCTTGGGGGGGGTAGGGACCACAGATACGCAGTATTTT,CASSLGGVGTTDTQYF
.,.,TRBV5-1,TRBJ2-3,TGCGCCAGCAGCTTGGGACAGATGAGCACAGATACGCAGTATTTT,CASSLGQMSTDTQYF
TRBD1,many,TRBV6-1,TRBJ1-4,TGTGCCAGCAGTACCGGGACAGGGATTAATGAAAAACTGTTTTTT,CASSTGTGINEKLFF
TRBD1,.,TRBV11-2,TRBJ2-2,TGTGCCAGCAGCGGACAGGGGGCGCTGGCCGGGGAGCTGTTTTTT,CASSGQGALAGELFF
TRBD1,.,TRBV11-2,TRBJ1-2,TGTGCCAGCAGAGACAGGGGAAGGAACTATGGCTACACCTTC,CASRDRGRNYGYTF
TRBD2,.,TRBV5-1,TRBJ2-1,TGCGCCAGCAGCTTGTCTGCGGGAGTTAGCTCCTACAATGAGCAGTTCTTC,CASSLSAGVSSYNEQFF
.,.,TRBV27,TRBJ1-1,TGTGCCAGCAGTTCCAAACAGGGATTGAACACTGAAGCTTTCTTT,CASSSKQGLNTEAFF
TRBD1,.,TRBV18,TRBJ2-7,TGTGCCAGCTCACCCCCCGGGACAGGGGTGGCCGAGCAGTACTTC,CASSPPGTGVAEQYF
.,.,TRBV5-4,TRBJ2-7,TGTGCCAGCAGCTTGGAGAGGATGCGGGAGCAGTACTTC,CASSLERMREQYF
.,.,TRBV15,TRBJ1-4,TGTGCCACCAGCAGAGTCGGGGAAAAACTGTTTTTT,CATSRVGEKLFF
.,.,TRBV6-5,TRBJ2-7,TGTGCCAGCAGTTACTCGGTGTCAGGGTGGGATTACGAGCAGTACTTC,CASSYSVSGWDYEQYF
TRBD2,.,TRBV15,TRBJ2-1,TGTGCCACCAGCAGTAGACTAGCGGGGAACTTCAATGAGCAGTTCTTC,CATSSRLAGNFNEQFF
TRBD1,few,TRBV6-5,TRBJ1-2,TGTGCCAGCAGTTACTCGACAGGGCATGGCTACACCTTC,CASSYSTGHGYTF
TRBD2,.,TRBV7-7,TRBJ2-3,TGTGCTAGCAGCTTAGGAGCGGGAAACACAGATACGCAGTATTTT,CASSLGAGNTDTQYF
.,.,TRBV7-9,TRBJ2-5,TGTGCCAGCAGCTTAGCGCTGACAGTAAAGACCCAGTACTTC,CASSLALTVKTQYF
TRBD1,few,TRBV6-5,TRBJ2-1,TGTGCCAGCAGTCACGACCTTGGGACAGTCAATGAGCAGTTCTTC,CASSHDLGTVNEQFF
TRBD2,.,TRBV7-6,TRBJ2-7,TGTGCCAGCAGCCGATCGGGGGGGGTTAACTCCTACGAGCAGTACTTC,CASSRSGGVNSYEQYF
.,.,TRBV25-1,TRBJ2-2,TGTGCCAGCAGTGATCCCGCGCAGGGTGGATCCGGGGAGCTGTTTTTT,CASSDPAQGGSGELFF
TRBD1,.,TRBV10-1,TRBJ2-2,TGCGCCAGCAGTGATACACAGGGGGCAACCGGGGAGCTGTTTTTT,CASSDTQGATGELFF
TRBD1,.,TRBV18,TRBJ1-1,TGTGCCAGCTCACCCCTAGGACAGGGGCGCACTGAAGCTTTCTTT,CASSPLGQGRTEAFF
.,.,TRBV6-5,TRBJ1-1,TGTGCCGTATTTGTAGGGGGATCTGAAGCTTTCTTT,CAVFVGGSEAFF
.,.,TRBV10-3,TRBJ1-3,TGTGCCATCAGTCTCGACACCAACTCTGGAAACACCATATATTTT,CAISLDTNSGNTIYF
.,.,TRBV2,TRBJ2-7,TGTGCCAGCAGTGGATGGGAGCAGGTCCGCTCCTACGAGCAGTACTTC,CASSGWEQVRSYEQYF
TRBD1,.,TRBV28,TRBJ1-1,TGTGCCAGCACGACAGGGTACACTGAAGCTTTCTTT,CASTTGYTEAFF
.,.,TRBV5-1,TRBJ2-2,TGCGCCAGCAGCTTTCACGCTAATAATACAGGGATCGGGGAGCTGTTTTTT,CASSFHANNTGIGELFF
TRBD1,.,TRBV29-1,TRBJ2-7,TGCAGCGTTGCCCAGGACAGGGCCGGGGAGCAGTACTTC,CSVAQDRAGEQYF
.,.,TRBV6-1,TRBJ1-1,TGTGCCAGCAGTGAACTACAGGGTGGGATGAACACTGAAGCTTTCTTT,CASSELQGGMNTEAFF
TRBD1,.,TRBV18,TRBJ1-5,TGTGCCAGCTCACCATCATCGCTGGGACAGCAGCCCCAGCATTTT,CASSPSSLGQQPQHF
.,.,TRBV10-3,TRBJ1-2,TGTGCCATCAGTGACGAGGGTATAGGGATCTATGGCTACACCTTC,CAISDEGIGIYGYTF
.,.,TRBV27,TRBJ2-5,TGTGCCAGCAGCACGACTCGGGGAGAGACCCAGTACTTC,CASSTTRGETQYF
.,few,TRBV7-3,TRBJ1-4,TGTGCCAGCAGCCCCGGGTTCACGGAAAAACTGTTTTTT,CASSPGFTEKLFF
.,few,TRBV19,TRBJ2-7,TGTGCCAGTAGTCACGACTGGGAGCAGTACTTC,CASSHDWEQYF
.,.,TRBV29-1,TRBJ1-1,TGCAGCGTTGAAGCCTTCCCTGAAGCTTTCTTT,CSVEAFPEAFF
.,.,TRBV5-5,TRBJ1-5,TGTGCCAGCAGCCGGGATCTATATAGCAATCAGCCCCAGCATTTT,CASSRDLYSNQPQHF
.,once,TRBV5-5,TRBJ1-1,TGTGCCAGCAGCTTGGTGTCAGGGAACACTGAAGCTTTCTTT,CASSLVSGNTEAFF
TRBD2,.,TRBV7-8,TRBJ2-1,TGTGCCAGCAGCCCGTCGGGTACTAGCGGGTGGGATGAGCAGTTCTTC,CASSPSGTSGWDEQFF